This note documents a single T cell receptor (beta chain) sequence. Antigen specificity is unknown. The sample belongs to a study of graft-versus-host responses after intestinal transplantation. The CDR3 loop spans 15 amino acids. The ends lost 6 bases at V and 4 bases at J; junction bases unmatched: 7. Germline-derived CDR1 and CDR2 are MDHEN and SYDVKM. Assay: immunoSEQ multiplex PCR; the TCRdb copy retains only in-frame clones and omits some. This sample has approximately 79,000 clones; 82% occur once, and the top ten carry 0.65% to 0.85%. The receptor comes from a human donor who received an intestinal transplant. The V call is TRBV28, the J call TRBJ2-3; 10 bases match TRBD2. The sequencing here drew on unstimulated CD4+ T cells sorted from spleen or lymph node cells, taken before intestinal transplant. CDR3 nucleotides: TGTGCCAGCAGCTCCCTAGCGGGAGTCGCAGATACGCAGTATTTT. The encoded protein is CASSSLAGVADTQYF.